These 10 T cell receptor beta chains came from one sample sequenced in a study of cytomegalovirus exposure and HLA in healthy donors. TCRdb keeps only in-frame clones here, not all; method: immunoSEQ multiplex PCR. The table records fewer than 350,000 clones, approximately 90% of them present only once. Input material: PBMCs. All receptors come from a woman younger than 35 in good health and CMV-seronegative.

The CDR3 DNA sequence: TGTGCCAGCAGCCCAGGGACTAGCGGGAGGGCCGGATACGAGCAGTACTTC. This gives the protein CASSPGTSGRAGYEQYF. V usage is TRBV11-3 and J usage is TRBJ2-7; the match to TRBD2 covers 16 bases. Germline V gives CDR1 SGHNT, CDR2 YENEEA. J was trimmed by 4 bases and V by 5 bases; bases with no gene match: 8. This CDR3 has 17 residues. The entire variable domain, with the rest obtained from reference TRBV11-3 and TRBJ2-7, is as follows: EAGVVQSPRYKIIEKKQPVAFWCNPISGHNTLYWYLQNLGQGPELLIRYENEEAVDDSQLPKDRFSAERLKGVDSTLKIQPAELGDSAVYLCASSPGTSGRAGYEQYFGPGTRLTVT.

In its sample, this clone was seen a few times. The V gene is TRBV2, the J gene TRBJ2-2; D remains unclear. Per the germline V gene, CDR1 is SNHLY and CDR2 is FYNNEI. This CDR3 has 13 residues. V shed 8 bases and J shed 6 bases, with 13 bases lying between them. Here the CDR3 reads CASGPRISGELFF. The DNA for the CDR3 is TGTGCCAGCGGCCCTAGAATTTCCGGGGAGCTGTTTTTT.

This sequence joins TRBV25-1 and TRBJ2-2, with D tentatively TRBD2 (6 bases). V shed 2 bases and J shed 5 bases, with 6 bases lying between them. The CDR3 spans 13 residues. Germline CDR1 MGHDK, CDR2 SYGVNS. This CDR3 reads CASSEGGTGELFF. As DNA, the CDR3 is TGTGCCAGCAGTGAAGGGGGGACCGGGGAGCTGTTTTTT.

This clone was observed a few times. The chain couples TRBV9 to TRBJ2-4; 9 bases fit TRBD2. J was trimmed by 6 bases and V by 2 bases; bases with no gene match: 6. CDR1 and CDR2 (germline): SGDLS, YYNGEE. There are 15 residues in the CDR3. CDR3 residues: CASSVSGTSRNIQYF. The CDR3 DNA reads TGTGCCAGCAGCGTTTCCGGGACTAGCAGAAACATTCAGTACTTC.

This clone was seen a handful of times. V is TRBV7-2 and J is TRBJ2-7; TRBD2 matches 12 bases. Trimming at V came to 4 bases and at J to 3 bases, leaving 13 bases not matched to a gene. The CDR3 runs to 18 residues. Germline CDR1 SGHTA, CDR2 FQGNSA. CDR3 in amino acids: CASSSLRLAGALNYEQYF. Here the CDR3 DNA reads TGTGCCAGCAGCTCGCTCAGACTAGCGGGAGCCCTAAACTACGAGCAGTACTTC. The variable domain in full, with the rest retrieved from reference TRBV7-2 and TRBJ2-7, is GAGVSQSPSNKVTEKGKDVELRCDPISGHTALYWYRQSLGQGLEFLIYFQGNSAPDKSGLPSDRFSAERTGGSVSTLTIQRTQQEDSAVYLCASSSLRLAGALNYEQYFGPGTRLTVT.

The chain recombines TRBV20-1 with TRBJ1-1; D uncertain. The germline V gene has CDR1 DFQATT and CDR2 SNEGSKA (reference sequence). V dropped 3 bases and J dropped 3 bases, with 5 bases sitting between them. The CDR3 is 11 amino acids. The CDR3 here is CSASQDTEAFF. DNA of the CDR3: TGCAGTGCTAGCCAGGACACTGAAGCTTTCTTT.

In its sample, this clone was seen many times. The chain couples TRBV19 to TRBJ1-5, with D possibly TRBD1 on 5 matching bases. The CDR3 extends over 14 amino acids. With 4 bases removed from V and 3 bases from J, the gap between germline ends came to 10 bases. From germline, CDR1 is LNHDA and CDR2 SQIVND (reference sequence). The CDR3 sequence: CASSNSRVNQPQHF. For the CDR3, the DNA is TGTGCCAGTAGTAATTCCAGGGTCAATCAGCCCCAGCATTTT.

The J gene is TRBJ1-1, the V gene TRBV7-2, with 10 bases lining up with TRBD1. Trimming took 3 bases from V and 4 from J; bases not matched to a gene: 2. CDR1 SGHTA and CDR2 FQGNSA come from the germline V gene. The CDR3 runs to 14 residues. CDR3 in amino acids: CASSLDRGITEAFF. The CDR3 DNA sequence: TGTGCCAGCAGCTTGGACAGGGGGATCACTGAAGCTTTCTTT.

J is TRBJ2-1 and V is TRBV9; 8 bases line up with TRBD2. Germline V lookup: CDR1 SGDLS, CDR2 YYNGEE. Losses at the gene ends were 4 bases for V and 7 bases for J; bases not matched to a gene: 10. The CDR3 is 15 amino acids. The CDR3 DNA follows: TGTGCCAGCAGCTCCAGCGGGAGTCCAGGAAATGAGCAGTTCTTC. This gives the protein CASSSSGSPGNEQFF.

The chain joins TRBV18 to TRBJ1-3; 11 bases line up with TRBD1. This CDR3 comprises 15 residues. With 6 bases clipped from V and 3 bases from J, the junction kept 4 bases outside the gene matches. Germline loops: CDR1 KGHSH, CDR2 LQKENI. CDR3 in amino acids: CASSRTGGFGNTIYF. CDR3 sequence (DNA): TGTGCCAGCTCGAGGACAGGGGGCTTTGGAAACACCATATATTTT. Full variable domain (rest looked up from reference TRBV18 and TRBJ1-3): NAGVMQNPRHLVRRRGQEARLRCSPMKGHSHVYWYRQLPEEGLKFMVYLQKENIIDESGMPKERFSAEFPKEGPSILRIQQVVRGDSAAYFCASSRTGGFGNTIYFGEGSWLTVV.